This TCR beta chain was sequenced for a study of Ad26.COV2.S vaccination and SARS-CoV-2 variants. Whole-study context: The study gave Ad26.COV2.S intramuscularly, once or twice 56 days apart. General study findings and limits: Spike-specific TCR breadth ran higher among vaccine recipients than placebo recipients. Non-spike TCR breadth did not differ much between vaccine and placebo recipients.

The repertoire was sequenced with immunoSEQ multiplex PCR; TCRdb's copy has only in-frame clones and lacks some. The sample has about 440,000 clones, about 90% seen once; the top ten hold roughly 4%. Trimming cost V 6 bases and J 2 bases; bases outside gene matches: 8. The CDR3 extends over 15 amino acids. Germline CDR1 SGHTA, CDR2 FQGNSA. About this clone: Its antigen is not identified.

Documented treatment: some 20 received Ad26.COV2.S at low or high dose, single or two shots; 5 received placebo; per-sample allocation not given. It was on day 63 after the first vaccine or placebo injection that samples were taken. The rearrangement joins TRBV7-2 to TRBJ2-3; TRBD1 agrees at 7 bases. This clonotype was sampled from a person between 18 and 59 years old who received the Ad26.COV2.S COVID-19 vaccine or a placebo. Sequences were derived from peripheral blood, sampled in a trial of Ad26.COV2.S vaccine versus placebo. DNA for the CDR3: TGTGCCAGCAGTGATACCGGGACAGACACAGATACGCAGTATTTT. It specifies CASSDTGTDTDTQYF. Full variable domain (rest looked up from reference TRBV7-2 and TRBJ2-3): GAGVSQSPSNKVTEKGKDVELRCDPISGHTALYWYRQSLGQGLEFLIYFQGNSAPDKSGLPSDRFSAERTGGSVSTLTIQRTQQEDSAVYLCASSDTGTDTDTQYFGPGTRLTVL.